This T cell receptor beta chain was recovered during a study of siplizumab effects on memory and regulatory T cells (dated by TCRdb to between 2018 and 2021). About the study as a whole: The effect of the anti-CD2 antibody siplizumab on alloreactive T-cell subsets was examined in allogeneic mixed lymphocyte reactions constructed from human PBMCs.

Regarding this clone: Its antigen remains undetermined. No base quality information exists; no much larger clone differs at one position.

The library was produced with the immunoSEQ multiplex PCR assay. About 10^5 TCR templates per sample were assayed on the deep sequencing platform. Genomic DNA extracted from sorted T cells was used for TCRbeta CDR3 sequencing. The original methods were these. Clonal analysis of TCRbeta CDR3 data was done in the R programming language. Comparing unstimulated samples against CFSE-low samples taken after the reaction was how alloreactive CD4+ and CD8+ clones were defined. Regulatory or non-regulatory origin was assigned to alloreactive CD4+ clones by matching of sequences to sorted unstimulated Treg and non-Treg repertoires. This immuneACCESS table, as held by TCRdb, lists in-frame sequences with V and J called but not all clones. Of the missing ones, under half trace to an unresolved V gene in checked studies; the others have no known cause. D and trimming were read from the DNA, whereas the V and J calls and clone size are those reported in that table. The sample table lists more than 85,000 clones, 92% of them with a count of one. Jointly, the top ten make up 0.65% to 0.9% of the sample.

On the study overall, not on this receptor specifically: Because sequences at frequencies below about 10^-5 were poorly captured, only a minor fraction of alloreactive clones could be mapped back to unstimulated subsets. Siplizumab significantly reduced the cumulative frequency of alloreactive sequences traceable to unstimulated CD4+ memory T cells. For roughly 80-97% of proliferating CD4+ or CD8+ clones, no naive or memory phenotype could be assigned. Whether proliferating Tregs from siplizumab cultures actually had suppressive function was not functionally confirmed. Unstimulated naive T cells appeared to be more diverse than memory T cells, and naive cells seemed to make a substantial contribution to the alloresponse. Among mappable alloreactive CD4+ clones, an average Treg-derived fraction of about 69% was observed with siplizumab, compared with 25% to 30% in control reactions.

Sorted unstimulated T cells and proliferating T cells recovered from mixed lymphocyte reactions underwent TCRbeta CDR3 sequencing. Fresh whole blood from approximately 10 HLA-typed healthy donors was used to isolate PBMCs. To map where alloreactive clones came from, CD4+ regulatory T cells in the unstimulated state were FACS-sorted. CDR1 and CDR2, looked up from the germline V gene, are KGHSH and LQKENI. V loses 2 bases, J loses 1 base, and the germline ends lie 11 bases apart. The CDR3 runs 15 amino acids, cysteine and phenylalanine included. Only the CDR3 part of the read is kept: 45 bases, read in frame from the first base.

The source material was Tregs sorted from blood. The chain is encoded by TRBV18 joined to TRBJ1-2; the D region possibly corresponds to TRBD1 (6 bases align). The TCR was taken from a human donor in good health. The CDR3 here reads CASSPEGRGNYGYTF. The DNA reads as follows: TGTGCCAGCTCACCAGAGGGCAGGGGTAACTATGGCTACACCTTC.